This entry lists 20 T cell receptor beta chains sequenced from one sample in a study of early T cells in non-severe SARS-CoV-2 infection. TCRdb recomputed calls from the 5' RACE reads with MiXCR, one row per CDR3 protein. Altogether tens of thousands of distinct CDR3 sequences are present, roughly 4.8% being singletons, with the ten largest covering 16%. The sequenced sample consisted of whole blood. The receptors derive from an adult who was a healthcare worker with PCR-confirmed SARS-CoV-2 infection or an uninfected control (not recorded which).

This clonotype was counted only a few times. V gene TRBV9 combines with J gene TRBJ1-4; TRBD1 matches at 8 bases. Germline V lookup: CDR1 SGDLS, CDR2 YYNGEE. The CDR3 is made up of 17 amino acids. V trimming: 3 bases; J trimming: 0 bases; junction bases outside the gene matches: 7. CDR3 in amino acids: CASSGGQVPTTNEKLFF. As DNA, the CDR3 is TGTGCCAGCAGCGGGGGACAGGTACCTACAACTAATGAAAAACTGTTTTTT. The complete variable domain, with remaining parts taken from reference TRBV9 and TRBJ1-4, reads DSGVTQTPKHLITATGQRVTLRCSPRSGDLSVYWYQQSLDQGLQFLIQYYNGEERAKGNILERFSAQQFPDLHSELNLSSLELGDSALYFCASSGGQVPTTNEKLFFGSGTQLSVL.

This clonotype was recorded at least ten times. In DNA, the CDR3 is TGTGCCAGCAGTGGGAGACGCACCGGGGAGCTGTTTTTT. It translates to CASSGRRTGELFF. The rearrangement uses TRBV27 and TRBJ2-2; maybe TRBD2 (5 bases). The germline V gene encodes CDR1 MNHEY and CDR2 SMNVEV (reference sequence). The CDR3 runs to 13 residues. Trimming stripped 5 bases from V and 4 bases from J, with 8 bases between.

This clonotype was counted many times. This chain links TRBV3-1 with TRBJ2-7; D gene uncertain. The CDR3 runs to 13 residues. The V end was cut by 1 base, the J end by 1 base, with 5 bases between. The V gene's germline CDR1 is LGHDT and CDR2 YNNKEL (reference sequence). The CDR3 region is CASSQATSYEQYF. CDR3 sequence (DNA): TGTGCCAGCAGCCAAGCCACTTCCTACGAGCAGTACTTC.

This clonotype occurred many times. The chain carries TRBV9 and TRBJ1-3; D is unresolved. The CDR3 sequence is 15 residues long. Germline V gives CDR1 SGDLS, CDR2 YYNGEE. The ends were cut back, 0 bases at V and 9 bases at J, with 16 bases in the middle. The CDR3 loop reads CASSVGIEARVTIYF. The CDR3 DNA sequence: TGTGCCAGCAGCGTAGGAATAGAGGCACGGGTCACCATATATTTT. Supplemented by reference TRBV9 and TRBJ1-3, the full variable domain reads DSGVTQTPKHLITATGQRVTLRCSPRSGDLSVYWYQQSLDQGLQFLIQYYNGEERAKGNILERFSAQQFPDLHSELNLSSLELGDSALYFCASSVGIEARVTIYFGEGSWLTVV.

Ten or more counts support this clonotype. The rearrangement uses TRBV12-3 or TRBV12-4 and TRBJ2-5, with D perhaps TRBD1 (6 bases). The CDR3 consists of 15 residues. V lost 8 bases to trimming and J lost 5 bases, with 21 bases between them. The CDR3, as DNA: TGTGCCAGCGGAACAGGGTCTCTCGTTAAGGAGACCCAGTACTTC. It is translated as CASGTGSLVKETQYF.

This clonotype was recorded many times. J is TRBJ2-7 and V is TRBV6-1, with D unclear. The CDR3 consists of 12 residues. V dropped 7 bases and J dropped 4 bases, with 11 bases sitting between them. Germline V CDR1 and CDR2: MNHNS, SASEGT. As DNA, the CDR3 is TGTGCCAGCACCAAAAGTGTGTACGAGCAGTACTTC. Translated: CASTKSVYEQYF.

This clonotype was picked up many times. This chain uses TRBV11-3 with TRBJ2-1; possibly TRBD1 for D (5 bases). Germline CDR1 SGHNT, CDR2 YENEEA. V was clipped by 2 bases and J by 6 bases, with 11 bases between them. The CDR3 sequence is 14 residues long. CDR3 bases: TGTGCCAGCAGCTTAAACCAAGACAGCAATGAGCAGTTCTTC. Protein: CASSLNQDSNEQFF.

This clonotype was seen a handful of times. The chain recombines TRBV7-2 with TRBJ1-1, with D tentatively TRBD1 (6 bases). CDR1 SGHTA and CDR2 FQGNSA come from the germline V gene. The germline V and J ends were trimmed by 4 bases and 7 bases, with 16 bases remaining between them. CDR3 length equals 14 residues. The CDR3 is CASSYTGGAGEAFF. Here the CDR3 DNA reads TGTGCCAGCAGCTACACCGGGGGGGCAGGTGAAGCTTTCTTT. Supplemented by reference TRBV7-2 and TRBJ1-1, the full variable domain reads GAGVSQSPSNKVTEKGKDVELRCDPISGHTALYWYRQSLGQGLEFLIYFQGNSAPDKSGLPSDRFSAERTGGSVSTLTIQRTQQEDSAVYLCASSYTGGAGEAFFGQGTRLTVV.

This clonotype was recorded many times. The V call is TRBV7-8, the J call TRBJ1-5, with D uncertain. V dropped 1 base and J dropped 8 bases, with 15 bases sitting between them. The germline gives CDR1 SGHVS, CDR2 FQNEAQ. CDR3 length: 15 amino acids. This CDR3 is CASSLGPPATEPQHF. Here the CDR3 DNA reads TGTGCCAGCAGCTTAGGGCCACCCGCTACAGAGCCCCAGCATTTT.

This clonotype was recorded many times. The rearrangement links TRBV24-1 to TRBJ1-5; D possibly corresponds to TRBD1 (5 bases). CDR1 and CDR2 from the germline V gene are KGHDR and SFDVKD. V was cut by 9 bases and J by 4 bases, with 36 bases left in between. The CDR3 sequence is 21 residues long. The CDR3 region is CATLKHPQWALRGQLNQPQHF. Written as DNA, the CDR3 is TGTGCCACCCTGAAACACCCGCAATGGGCATTAAGGGGTCAACTTAATCAGCCCCAGCATTTT.

This CDR3 is CASSLSGGAPETQYF. As DNA, the CDR3 is TGTGCCAGCAGCCTTAGCGGGGGGGCCCCGGAGACCCAGTACTTC. V is TRBV3-1 and J is TRBJ2-5; 11 bases are a match to TRBD2. The CDR3 extends over 15 amino acids. V trimming: 4 bases; J trimming: 5 bases; junction bases outside the gene matches: 6. CDR1 LGHDT and CDR2 YNNKEL come from the germline V gene (reference sequence).

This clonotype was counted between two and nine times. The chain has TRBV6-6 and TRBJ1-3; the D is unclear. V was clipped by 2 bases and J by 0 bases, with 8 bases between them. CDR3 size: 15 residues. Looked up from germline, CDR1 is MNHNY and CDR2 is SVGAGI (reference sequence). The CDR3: CASSYGLNSGNTIYF. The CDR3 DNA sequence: TGTGCCAGCAGTTACGGGCTGAACTCTGGAAACACCATATATTTT.

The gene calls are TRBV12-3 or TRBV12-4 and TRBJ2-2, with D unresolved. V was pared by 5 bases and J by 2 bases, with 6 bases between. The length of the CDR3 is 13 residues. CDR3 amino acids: CASSPLNTGELFF. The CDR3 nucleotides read TGTGCCAGCAGTCCCCTAAACACCGGGGAGCTGTTTTTT.

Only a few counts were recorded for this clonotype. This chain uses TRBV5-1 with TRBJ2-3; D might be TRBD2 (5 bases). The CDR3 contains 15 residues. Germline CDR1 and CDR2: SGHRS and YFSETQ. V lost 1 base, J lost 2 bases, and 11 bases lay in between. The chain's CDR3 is CASSLTSGTTDTQYF. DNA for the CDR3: TGCGCCAGCAGCTTGACCAGCGGAACCACAGATACGCAGTATTTT. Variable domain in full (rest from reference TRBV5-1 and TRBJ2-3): KAGVTQTPRYLIKTRGQQVTLSCSPISGHRSVSWYQQTPGQGLQFLFEYFSETQRNKGNFPGRFSGRQFSNSRSEMNVSTLELGDSALYLCASSLTSGTTDTQYFGPGTRLTVL.

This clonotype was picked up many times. The CDR3 region is CASSLEAGQRTLNTEAFF. The CDR3 bases are TGTGCCAGCAGCTTGGAGGCCGGACAGCGAACCCTGAACACTGAAGCTTTCTTT. The V and J genes are TRBV5-5 and TRBJ1-1; D might be TRBD1 (6 bases). There are 18 residues in the CDR3. Germline CDR1 reads SGHKS; CDR2 reads YYEKEE (reference sequence). V was shortened by 0 bases and J by 0 bases, with 18 bases between the two germline ends.

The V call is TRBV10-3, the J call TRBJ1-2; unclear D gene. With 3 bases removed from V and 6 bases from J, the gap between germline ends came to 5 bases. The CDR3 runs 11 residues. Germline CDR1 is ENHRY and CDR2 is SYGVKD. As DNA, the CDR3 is TGTGCCATCAGTGACTCGAATGGCTACACCTTC. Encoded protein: CAISDSNGYTF.

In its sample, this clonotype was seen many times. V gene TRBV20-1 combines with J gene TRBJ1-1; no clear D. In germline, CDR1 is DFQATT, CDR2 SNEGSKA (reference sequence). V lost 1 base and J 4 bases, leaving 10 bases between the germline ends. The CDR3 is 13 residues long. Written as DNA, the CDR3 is TGCAGTGCTAGAGCAGGAGGTGGCACTGAAGCTTTCTTT. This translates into CSARAGGGTEAFF.

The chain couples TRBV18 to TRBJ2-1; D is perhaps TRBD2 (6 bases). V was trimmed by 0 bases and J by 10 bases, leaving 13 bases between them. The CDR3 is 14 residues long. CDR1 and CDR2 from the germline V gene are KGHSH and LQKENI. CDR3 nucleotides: TGTGCCAGCTCACCACCGGGAGGAGGGGACGAGCAGTTCTTC. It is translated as CASSPPGGGDEQFF. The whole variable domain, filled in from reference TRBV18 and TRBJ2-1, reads NAGVMQNPRHLVRRRGQEARLRCSPMKGHSHVYWYRQLPEEGLKFMVYLQKENIIDESGMPKERFSAEFPKEGPSILRIQQVVRGDSAAYFCASSPPGGGDEQFFGPGTRLTVL.

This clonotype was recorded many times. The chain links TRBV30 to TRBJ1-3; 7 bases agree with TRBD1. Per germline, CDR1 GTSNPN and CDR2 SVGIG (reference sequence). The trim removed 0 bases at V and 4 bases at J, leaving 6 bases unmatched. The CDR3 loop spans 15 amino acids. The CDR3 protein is CAWSVGGGDGNTIYF. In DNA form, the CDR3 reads TGTGCCTGGAGTGTAGGGGGCGGGGACGGAAACACCATATATTTT.

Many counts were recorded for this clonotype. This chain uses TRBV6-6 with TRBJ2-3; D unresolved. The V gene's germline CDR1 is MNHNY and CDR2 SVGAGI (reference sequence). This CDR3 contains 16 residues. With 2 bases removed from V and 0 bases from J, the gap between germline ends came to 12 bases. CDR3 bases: TGTGCCAGCAGTTACCCATCCCATTGGAGCACAGATACGCAGTATTTT. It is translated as CASSYPSHWSTDTQYF.